The T cell receptor (beta chain) under discussion was sequenced for a study of T cell repertoires in cytomegalovirus infection (dated by TCRdb to 2018 to 2020). The study in broad terms: Recently identified HLA-C-restricted CMV epitopes, whose presentation resists viral immunomodulation, were targeted by peptide stimulations together with well-studied HLA-B-restricted epitopes. Donor HLA type was relevant to the analysis, because carriage of CMV infection together with the matching HLA type was indicated by public TCR beta signatures. The investigation overall reported the following: The ex vivo response was dominated by HLA-C-restricted CMV-specific TCR beta clonotypes, and the single most frequent clonotype in two of eight donors was supplied by these HLA-C-restricted clonotypes. Cumulative frequency of public TCR beta family members discriminated carriers of CMV infection plus the relevant HLA type in this cohort and an independent 352-donor cohort.

With regard to this clonotype: This clone's antigen is unknown. Qualities for individual bases were not recorded, and no much larger clone is one base off.

The treatment or condition label corresponds to: in vitro stimulation with specific CMV peptide epitopes to enrich CMV-specific T cells. Sequencing was performed on an Illumina HiSeq 1500. The public reads were reprocessed in TCRdb via fastp at Q25 and MiXCR, keeping in-frame beta chains. Identical CDR3 protein sequences are pooled into one entry, listed with their most common genes and DNA. The sample yields some 100,000 distinct CDR3 sequences; around 29% were counted once. Around 80% of the sample rests with the top ten. CDR1 MDHEN and CDR2 SYDVKM were looked up in the germline V gene. The CDR3 goes from the cysteine to the phenylalanine over 15 residues. Only CDR3 DNA is held: 45 bases, read in frame from base 1. V sheds 5 bases and J sheds 0 bases, leaving 10 bases between their ends.

The sequence was obtained from a human donor in good health (CMV status not recorded). Some clones in this sample may be carry-over from other donors' samples. The chain uses TRBV28 and TRBJ2-2; the D gene cannot be resolved reliably. The sample in question was CD8+ T cells from cultured PBMCs, obtained from culture after CMV antigen stimulation. The CDR3 region reads CASSIDRANTGELFF. The nucleotide sequence is given as TGTGCCAGCAGTATCGACCGGGCGAACACCGGGGAGCTGTTTTTT.